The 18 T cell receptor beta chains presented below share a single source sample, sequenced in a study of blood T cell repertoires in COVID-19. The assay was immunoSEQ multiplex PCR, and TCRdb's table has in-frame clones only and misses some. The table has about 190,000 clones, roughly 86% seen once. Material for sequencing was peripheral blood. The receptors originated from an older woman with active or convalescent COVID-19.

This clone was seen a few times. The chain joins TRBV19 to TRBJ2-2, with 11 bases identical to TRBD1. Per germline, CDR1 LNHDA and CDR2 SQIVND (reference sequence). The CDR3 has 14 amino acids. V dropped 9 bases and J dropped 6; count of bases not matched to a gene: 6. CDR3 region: CASRTGGFPGELFF. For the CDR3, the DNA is TGTGCCAGCAGGACAGGGGGCTTTCCCGGGGAGCTGTTTTTT.

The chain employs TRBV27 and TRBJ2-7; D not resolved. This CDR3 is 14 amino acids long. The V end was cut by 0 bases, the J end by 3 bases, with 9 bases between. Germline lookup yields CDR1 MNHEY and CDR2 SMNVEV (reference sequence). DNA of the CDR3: TGTGCCAGCAGTTTATCTGGGCCCAGCTACGAGCAGTACTTC. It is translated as CASSLSGPSYEQYF.

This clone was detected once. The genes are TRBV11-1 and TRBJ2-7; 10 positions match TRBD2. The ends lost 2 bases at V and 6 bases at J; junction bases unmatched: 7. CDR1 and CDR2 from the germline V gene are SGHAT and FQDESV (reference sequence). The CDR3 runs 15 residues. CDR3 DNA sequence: TGTGCCAGCAGCTTAAGTCCAGCGGGAGGGGGCGAGCAGTACTTC. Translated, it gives CASSLSPAGGGEQYF.

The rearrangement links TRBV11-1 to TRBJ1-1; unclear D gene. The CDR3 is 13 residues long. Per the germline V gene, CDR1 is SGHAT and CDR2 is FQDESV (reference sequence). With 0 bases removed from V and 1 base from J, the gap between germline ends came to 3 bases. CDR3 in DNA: TGTGCCAGCAGCTTAGCAGCGAACACTGAAGCTTTCTTT. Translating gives CASSLAANTEAFF.

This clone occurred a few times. The CDR3, as DNA: TGTGCCAGCAGTGAGGAGGCACATTCACCCCTCCACTTT. Amino acids: CASSEEAHSPLHF. The V call is TRBV6-1, the J call TRBJ1-6; no firm D call. The CDR3 contains 13 residues. The germline V gene has CDR1 MNHNS and CDR2 SASEGT. Trimming took off 3 bases at V and 8 bases at J, with 8 bases between the two ends.

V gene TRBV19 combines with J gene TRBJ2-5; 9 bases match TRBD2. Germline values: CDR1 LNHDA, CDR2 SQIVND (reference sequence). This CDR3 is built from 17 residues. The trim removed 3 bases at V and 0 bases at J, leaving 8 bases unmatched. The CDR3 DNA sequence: TGTGCCAGTAGTATTGGGCTAGCGGGGATGTACCAAGAGACCCAGTACTTC. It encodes CASSIGLAGMYQETQYF.

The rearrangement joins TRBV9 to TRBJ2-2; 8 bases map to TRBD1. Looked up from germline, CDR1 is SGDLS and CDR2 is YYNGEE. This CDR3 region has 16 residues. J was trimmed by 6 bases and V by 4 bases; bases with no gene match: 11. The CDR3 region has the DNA TGTGCCAGCAGCCTCCAGACAGGGGCAGGACCCGGGGAGCTGTTTTTT. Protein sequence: CASSLQTGAGPGELFF. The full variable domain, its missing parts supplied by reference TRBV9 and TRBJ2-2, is DSGVTQTPKHLITATGQRVTLRCSPRSGDLSVYWYQQSLDQGLQFLIQYYNGEERAKGNILERFSAQQFPDLHSELNLSSLELGDSALYFCASSLQTGAGPGELFFGEGSRLTVL.

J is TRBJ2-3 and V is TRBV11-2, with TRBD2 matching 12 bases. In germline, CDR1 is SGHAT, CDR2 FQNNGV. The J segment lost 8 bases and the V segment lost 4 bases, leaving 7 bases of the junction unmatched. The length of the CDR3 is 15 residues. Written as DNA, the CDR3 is TGTGCCAGCAGCTCGCAGACTAGCGGGAGTGGTACGCAGTATTTT. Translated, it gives CASSSQTSGSGTQYF.

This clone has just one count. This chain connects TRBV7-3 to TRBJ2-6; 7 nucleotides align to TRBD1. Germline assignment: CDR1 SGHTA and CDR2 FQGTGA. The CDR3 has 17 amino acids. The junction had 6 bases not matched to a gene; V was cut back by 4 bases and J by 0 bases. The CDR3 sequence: CASSSKGTDSGANVLTF. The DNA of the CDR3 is TGTGCCAGCAGCTCAAAGGGGACAGACTCTGGGGCCAACGTCCTGACTTTC.

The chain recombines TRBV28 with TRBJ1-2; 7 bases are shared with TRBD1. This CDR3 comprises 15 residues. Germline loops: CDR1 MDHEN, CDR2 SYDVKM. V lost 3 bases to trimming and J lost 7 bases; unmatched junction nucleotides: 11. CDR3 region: CASSFLGRGESGYTF. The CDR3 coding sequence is TGTGCCAGCAGTTTTTTGGGCAGGGGGGAATCTGGCTACACCTTC.

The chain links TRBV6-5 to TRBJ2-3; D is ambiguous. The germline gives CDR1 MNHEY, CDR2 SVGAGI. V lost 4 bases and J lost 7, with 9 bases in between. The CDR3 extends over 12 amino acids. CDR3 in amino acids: CASSSVENTQYF. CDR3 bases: TGTGCCAGCAGTTCCGTGGAGAATACGCAGTATTTT.

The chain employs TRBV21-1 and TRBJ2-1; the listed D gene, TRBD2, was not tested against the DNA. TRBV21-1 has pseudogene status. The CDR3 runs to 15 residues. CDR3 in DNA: TGTGCCAGCAGCAAGGGAGCGGGTCAGTACAATGAGCAGTTCTTC. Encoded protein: CASSKGAGQYNEQFF.

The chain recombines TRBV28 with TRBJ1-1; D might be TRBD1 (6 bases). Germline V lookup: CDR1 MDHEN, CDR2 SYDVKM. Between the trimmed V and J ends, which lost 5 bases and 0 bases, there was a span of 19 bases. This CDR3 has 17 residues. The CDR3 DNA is TGTGCCAGCAGTCTCAGGGGCGGTGGTACCATGAACACTGAAGCTTTCTTT. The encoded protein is CASSLRGGGTMNTEAFF.

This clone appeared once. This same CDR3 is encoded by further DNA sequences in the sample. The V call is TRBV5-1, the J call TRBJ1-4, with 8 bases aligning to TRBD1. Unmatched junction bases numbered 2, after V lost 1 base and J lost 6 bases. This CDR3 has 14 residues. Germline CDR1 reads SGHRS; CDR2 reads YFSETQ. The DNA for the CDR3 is TGCGCCAGCAGCTTGCAGGGGGCAGATGAAAAACTGTTTTTT. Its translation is CASSLQGADEKLFF.

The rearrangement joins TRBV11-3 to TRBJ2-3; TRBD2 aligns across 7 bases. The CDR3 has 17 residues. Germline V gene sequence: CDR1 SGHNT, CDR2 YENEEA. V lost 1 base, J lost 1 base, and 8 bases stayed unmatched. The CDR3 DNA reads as TGTGCCAGCAGCTTAGCCCTTTTGAGCGGGGGCACAGATACGCAGTATTTT. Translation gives CASSLALLSGGTDTQYF. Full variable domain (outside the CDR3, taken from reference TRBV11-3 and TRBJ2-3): EAGVVQSPRYKIIEKKQPVAFWCNPISGHNTLYWYLQNLGQGPELLIRYENEEAVDDSQLPKDRFSAERLKGVDSTLKIQPAELGDSAVYLCASSLALLSGGTDTQYFGPGTRLTVL.

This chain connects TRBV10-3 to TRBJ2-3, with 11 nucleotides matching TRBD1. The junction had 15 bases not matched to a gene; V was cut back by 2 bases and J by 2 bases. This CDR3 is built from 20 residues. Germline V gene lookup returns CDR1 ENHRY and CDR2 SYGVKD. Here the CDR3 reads CAISEIVGQGVPQVTDTQYF. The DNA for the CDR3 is TGTGCCATCAGTGAGATTGTGGGACAGGGGGTCCCCCAGGTCACAGATACGCAGTATTTT.

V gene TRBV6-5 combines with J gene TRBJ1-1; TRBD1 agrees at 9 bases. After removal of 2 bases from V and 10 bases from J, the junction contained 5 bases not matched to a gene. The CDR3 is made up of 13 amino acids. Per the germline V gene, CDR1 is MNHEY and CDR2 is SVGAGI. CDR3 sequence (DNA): TGTGCCAGCAGTTACCGGACAGGGGATACAGCTTTCTTT. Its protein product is CASSYRTGDTAFF.

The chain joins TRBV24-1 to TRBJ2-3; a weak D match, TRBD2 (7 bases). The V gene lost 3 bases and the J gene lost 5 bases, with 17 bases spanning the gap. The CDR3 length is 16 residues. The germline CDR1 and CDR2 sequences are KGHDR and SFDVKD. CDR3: CATSDMGGGSQDTQYF. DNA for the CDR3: TGTGCCACCAGTGATATGGGCGGGGGCTCCCAAGATACGCAGTATTTT.